A single sample gave rise to the 32 T cell receptor beta chains below, sequenced in a study of cytomegalovirus exposure and HLA in healthy donors. The PCR had 60 Vbeta and 13 Jbeta primers. Only in-frame clones appear in the TCRdb table, and some are missing; sequencing was by immunoSEQ multiplex PCR. The top ten clones hold around 2% of a sample with over 75,000 clones, about two thirds of them seen once. Sequencing input: PBMCs. All receptors derive from a human donor in good health.

The chain combines TRBV5-1 with TRBJ2-1, with 11 bases identical to TRBD1. V dropped 4 bases and J dropped 7; count of bases not matched to a gene: 10. The CDR3 spans 16 residues. Germline CDR1 is SGHRS and CDR2 is YFSETQ. The DNA of the CDR3 is TGCGCCAGCAGCCAGGTCGGGACAGGGGGTTTGAATGAGCAGTTCTTC. Translated, it gives CASSQVGTGGLNEQFF.

The CDR3 loop is CASSLTGERGANVLTF. The CDR3 coding sequence is TGTGCCAGCAGCTTAACCGGGGAACGGGGGGCCAACGTCCTGACTTTC. The chain couples TRBV7-3 to TRBJ2-6; weak D call: TRBD2 (5 bases). Germline CDR1 SGHTA, CDR2 FQGTGA. The CDR3 is made up of 16 amino acids. Trimming took 0 bases from V and 4 from J, leaving 10 bases between them.

The chain is built from TRBV5-1 and TRBJ2-2, with 8 bases lining up with TRBD1. Trimming took 5 bases from V and 4 from J; bases not matched to a gene: 7. The CDR3 runs to 15 residues. Germline V gives CDR1 SGHRS, CDR2 YFSETQ. The CDR3 DNA is TGCGCCAGCAGAAGCGGACAGGGAGGCACCGGGGAGCTGTTTTTT. It is translated as CASRSGQGGTGELFF.

This clone has only a few counts. The chain couples TRBV7-8 to TRBJ1-5; the D gene is possibly TRBD1 (6 bases). The CDR3 loop spans 14 amino acids. Trimming shortened V by 1 base and J by 4 bases, and 8 bases separated the two germline ends. Germline CDR1 SGHVS, CDR2 FQNEAQ. DNA for the CDR3: TGTGCCAGCAGCTTAGGGCAGGGGAATCAGCCCCAGCATTTT. Encoded protein: CASSLGQGNQPQHF.

This clone was counted a single time. V usage is TRBV5-1 and J usage is TRBJ1-1; D uncertain. The germline gives CDR1 SGHRS, CDR2 YFSETQ. Trimming removed 3 bases at V and 1 base at J, with 10 bases between. The CDR3 consists of 14 residues. The CDR3 loop reads CASSSLPTNTEAFF. CDR3 DNA: TGCGCCAGCAGCTCCCTACCAACGAACACTGAAGCTTTCTTT.

V gene TRBV19 combines with J gene TRBJ1-4; the D is unclear. The germline V and J ends were trimmed by 4 bases and 8 bases, with 17 bases remaining between them. This CDR3 comprises 15 residues. Per germline, CDR1 LNHDA and CDR2 SQIVND (reference sequence). CDR3 DNA: TGTGCCAGTAGTAGGCTCGGGAGAAGGGAAGAAAAACTGTTTTTT. Translation: CASSRLGRREEKLFF.

This clone was found a few times. V is TRBV21-1 and J is TRBJ1-2; TRBD1 is the table's D call and was not checked against the DNA. TRBV21-1 has pseudogene status. The CDR3 is 16 amino acids. This chain's CDR3 is CASSKSRQGDNYGYTF. In DNA, the CDR3 is TGTGCCAGCAGCAAAAGTCGGCAGGGGGATAACTATGGCTACACCTTC.

The J gene is TRBJ2-2, the V gene TRBV7-6; weak D call: TRBD2 (6 bases). Germline-derived CDR1 and CDR2 are SGHVS and FNYEAQ. This CDR3 comprises 16 residues. V was trimmed by 3 bases and J by 1 base, leaving 12 bases between them. The CDR3 coding sequence is TGTGCCAGCAGCTTGGGGTCGGGACTGAACACCGGGGAGCTGTTTTTT. Translating gives CASSLGSGLNTGELFF.

The chain has TRBV7-9 and TRBJ1-2; TRBD1 matches at 9 bases. Trimming cost V 5 bases and J 5 bases; bases outside gene matches: 6. The germline V gene has CDR1 SEHNR and CDR2 FQNEAQ (reference sequence). The CDR3 runs 14 residues. In DNA, the CDR3 is TGTGCCAGCAGCCGTGGGACAGGGAGATATGGCTACACCTTC. The encoded protein is CASSRGTGRYGYTF.

The chain couples TRBV6-1 to TRBJ2-3; 7 bases are a match to TRBD2. CDR1 MNHNS and CDR2 SASEGT come from the germline V gene. V shed 7 bases, J shed 6 bases, and the junction held 7 bases outside the gene matches. The CDR3 runs to 13 residues. CDR3 residues: CASNSGVVDTQYF. The CDR3 bases are TGTGCCAGCAACAGCGGGGTGGTCGATACGCAGTATTTT.

The chain carries TRBV2 and TRBJ1-2; no definite D call. Germline values: CDR1 SNHLY, CDR2 FYNNEI. The CDR3 is 10 residues long. Trimming pared 11 bases from V and 4 bases from J, leaving 8 bases between. CDR3 nucleotide sequence: TGTGCCGGCGGATCCTATGGCTACACCTTC. Protein sequence: CAGGSYGYTF.

This clone was observed a few times. The rearrangement uses TRBV7-2 and TRBJ2-5, with D perhaps matching TRBD2 (6 bases). This CDR3 is 12 amino acids long. Germline values: CDR1 SGHTA, CDR2 FQGNSA. V lost 5 bases and J lost 11, with 15 bases in between. CDR3 residues: CASSPGASGQYF. As DNA, the CDR3 is TGTGCCAGCAGCCCCGGGGCCAGCGGGCAGTACTTC.

A note on this clone: Its ends do not fully match the called genes, so a read error is possible. This chain joins TRBV13 and TRBJ2-1; D unresolved. CDR1 PRHDT and CDR2 FYEKMQ come from the germline V gene (reference sequence). This CDR3 has 11 amino acids. This chain's CDR3 is CASYDNNGQFF. The CDR3 region has the DNA TGTGCCAGCTATGATAACAATGGGCAGTTCTTC.

J is TRBJ1-1 and V is TRBV7-2, with a possible D match to TRBD1 (5 bases). Between the trimmed V and J ends, which lost 1 base and 3 bases, there was a span of 9 bases. Germline-derived CDR1 and CDR2 are SGHTA and FQGNSA. This CDR3 has 14 amino acids. CDR3 protein: CASSLVSRDTEAFF. For the CDR3, the DNA is TGTGCCAGCAGCTTAGTTTCCAGGGACACTGAAGCTTTCTTT.

The gene calls are TRBV5-1 and TRBJ1-2; D call uncertain. The ends were cut back, 1 base at V and 6 bases at J, with 13 bases in the middle. The CDR3 has 14 amino acids. CDR1 and CDR2 (germline): SGHRS, YFSETQ. CDR3 nucleotides: TGCGCCAGCAGCTTGTATGGGGAGATTGATGGCTACACCTTC. Protein sequence: CASSLYGEIDGYTF.

This clone has only a few counts. The chain joins TRBV19 to TRBJ2-1, with D perhaps TRBD2 (6 bases). V was cut by 3 bases and J by 1 base, with 10 bases left in between. This CDR3 contains 15 residues. Germline V CDR1 and CDR2: LNHDA, SQIVND (reference sequence). Written as DNA, the CDR3 is TGTGCCAGTAGTATGGAGGGGTTGTCCTACAATGAGCAGTTCTTC. The encoded protein is CASSMEGLSYNEQFF. Together with reference TRBV19 and TRBJ2-1, the CDR3 gives the full variable domain: DGGITQSPKYLFRKEGQNVTLSCEQNLNHDAMYWYRQDPGQGLRLIYYSQIVNDFQKGDIAEGYSVSREKKESFPLTVTSAQKNPTAFYLCASSMEGLSYNEQFFGPGTRLTVL.

This clone occurred a few times. The chain carries TRBV6-4 and TRBJ2-7, with TRBD1 identical over 11 bases. The V segment lost 2 bases and the J segment 2 bases; nucleotides outside the gene matches: 2. The CDR3 has 15 amino acids. Germline V gene sequence: CDR1 MRHNA, CDR2 SNTAGT. The CDR3 is CASSDRDRGTYEQYF. CDR3 sequence (DNA): TGTGCCAGCAGTGACCGGGACAGGGGGACCTACGAGCAGTACTTC.

V is TRBV7-3 and J is TRBJ1-1; possible D gene TRBD1, 6 bases. The CDR3 length is 17 residues. V lost 2 bases and J 5 bases, leaving 21 bases between the germline ends. The germline gives CDR1 SGHTA, CDR2 FQGTGA. As DNA, the CDR3 is TGTGCCAGCAGCTTATCTGGTTTGGGCAGGGGATCGACTGAAGCTTTCTTT. It encodes CASSLSGLGRGSTEAFF.

The chain couples TRBV29-1 to TRBJ2-1; possibly TRBD1 for D (6 bases). The CDR3 totals 15 residues. Trimming took 5 bases from V and 1 from J, leaving 15 bases between them. Germline CDR1 and CDR2: SQVTM and ANQGSEA. DNA for the CDR3: TGCAGCGTTCTTTTTGGGACACGGTCCTACAATGAGCAGTTCTTC. It specifies CSVLFGTRSYNEQFF.

This clone was observed a few times. This chain joins TRBV27 and TRBJ2-7; D remains ambiguous. The germline gives CDR1 MNHEY, CDR2 SMNVEV (reference sequence). The CDR3 has 12 amino acids. V lost 4 bases and J lost 5, with 9 bases in between. The DNA for the CDR3 is TGTGCCAGCAGTTCCCGGTTCCACGAGCAGTACTTC. It specifies CASSSRFHEQYF.

V is TRBV5-1 and J is TRBJ1-5; 9 nucleotides align to TRBD1. This CDR3 is 15 amino acids long. The V gene's germline CDR1 is SGHRS and CDR2 YFSETQ. V lost 3 bases and J lost 4; bases outside the gene matches: 5. CDR3 amino acids: CASSWGQGRNQPQHF. The DNA for the CDR3 is TGCGCCAGCAGCTGGGGACAGGGCAGAAATCAGCCCCAGCATTTT.

The chain has TRBV29-1 and TRBJ2-3; possible D gene TRBD2, 5 bases. V shed 7 bases and J shed 3 bases, with 17 bases lying between them. Germline CDR1 and CDR2: SQVTM and ANQGSEA. The CDR3 consists of 14 residues. CDR3 sequence (DNA): TGCAGCGCTAGCTCCTCGGAAGCAACAGATACGCAGTATTTT. It codes for CSASSSEATDTQYF.

J is TRBJ1-6 and V is TRBV5-1; 7 positions match TRBD1. The CDR3 contains 15 residues. V was pared by 2 bases and J by 9 bases, with 8 bases of the junction left unmatched. Germline assignment: CDR1 SGHRS and CDR2 YFSETQ. CDR3 DNA: TGCGCCAGCAGCTTATGGGACAGAAGCGGTTCACCCCTCCACTTT. Protein sequence: CASSLWDRSGSPLHF. Full variable domain (rest looked up from reference TRBV5-1 and TRBJ1-6): KAGVTQTPRYLIKTRGQQVTLSCSPISGHRSVSWYQQTPGQGLQFLFEYFSETQRNKGNFPGRFSGRQFSNSRSEMNVSTLELGDSALYLCASSLWDRSGSPLHFGNGTRLTVT.

This chain connects TRBV27 to TRBJ2-7; TRBD1 might be the D (5 bases). This CDR3 has 13 residues. Trimming shortened V by 10 bases and J by 5 bases, and 18 bases separated the two germline ends. In germline, CDR1 is MNHEY, CDR2 SMNVEV (reference sequence). CDR3: CATTAGKVNEQYF. The CDR3 nucleotides read TGTGCCACCACGGCAGGGAAAGTCAACGAGCAGTACTTC.

The chain has TRBV5-5 and TRBJ1-5, with D possibly matching TRBD1 (5 bases). Germline V gene lookup returns CDR1 SGHKS and CDR2 YYEKEE (reference sequence). The CDR3 has 13 residues. Trimming took 4 bases from V and 5 from J, leaving 10 bases between them. In DNA, the CDR3 is TGTGCCAGCAGCCAGGGCAGCGATCAGCCCCAGCATTTT. Translating it yields CASSQGSDQPQHF.

The V gene is TRBV5-6, the J gene TRBJ2-3; D remains unclear. CDR3 length: 13 amino acids. From germline, CDR1 is SGHDT and CDR2 YYEEEE. V was cut by 0 bases and J by 2 bases, with 4 bases left in between. CDR3 protein: CASSLDITDTQYF. CDR3 bases: TGTGCCAGCAGCTTGGACATCACAGATACGCAGTATTTT.

The gene calls are TRBV7-6 and TRBJ2-5, with 8 bases fitting TRBD1. The CDR3 covers 14 residues. Per the germline V gene, CDR1 is SGHVS and CDR2 is FNYEAQ. V shed 5 bases, J shed 5 bases, and the junction held 7 bases outside the gene matches. In DNA, the CDR3 is TGTGCCAGCAGCGTCCCAGGGGGCGGGGAGACCCAGTACTTC. Translated: CASSVPGGGETQYF.

This chain uses TRBV18 with TRBJ1-2, with 9 bases matching TRBD1. The CDR3 runs to 13 residues. Per the germline V gene, CDR1 is KGHSH and CDR2 is LQKENI. J was trimmed by 8 bases and V by 2 bases; bases with no gene match: 3. The CDR3 sequence is CASSPRTGEGYTF. The CDR3 region has the DNA TGTGCCAGCTCACCAAGGACAGGGGAAGGCTACACCTTC.

The V and J genes are TRBV5-1 and TRBJ2-5, with a weak D call TRBD2 (5 bases). This CDR3 region has 13 residues. Germline V gene sequence: CDR1 SGHRS, CDR2 YFSETQ. Trimming removed 0 bases at V and 5 bases at J, with 8 bases between. CDR3 sequence reads: CASSLDGEETQYF. The CDR3 region has the DNA TGCGCCAGCAGCTTGGATGGGGAGGAGACCCAGTACTTC.

This clone was counted a few times. The J gene is TRBJ2-2, the V gene TRBV6-5; weak D call: TRBD2 (5 bases). Germline CDR1 reads MNHEY; CDR2 reads SVGAGI. V was shortened by 6 bases and J by 1 base, with 12 bases between the two germline ends. CDR3 length equals 15 residues. This chain's CDR3 is CASSRPAGNTGELFF. The CDR3 region has the DNA TGTGCCAGCAGCCGACCGGCGGGGAACACCGGGGAGCTGTTTTTT.

The CDR3 reads CASSLTGDTQYF. The CDR3 region has the DNA TGCGCCAGCAGTCTAACCGGGGATACGCAGTATTTT. This chain connects TRBV5-1 to TRBJ2-3; the D is unclear. This CDR3 is built from 12 residues. Germline V lookup: CDR1 SGHRS, CDR2 YFSETQ. V was pared by 5 bases and J by 6 bases, with 10 bases between.

This clone has more than one count but fewer than ten. This chain connects TRBV9 to TRBJ2-1; 7 nucleotides line up with TRBD1. The junction had 9 bases not matched to a gene; V was cut back by 4 bases and J by 5 bases. Germline V gene data show CDR1 as SGDLS and CDR2 as YYNGEE. This CDR3 contains 15 residues. Here the CDR3 reads CASSPDLGTDNEQFF. In DNA, the CDR3 is TGTGCCAGCAGCCCCGACCTTGGGACAGACAATGAGCAGTTCTTC. Full variable domain (missing parts from reference TRBV9 and TRBJ2-1): DSGVTQTPKHLITATGQRVTLRCSPRSGDLSVYWYQQSLDQGLQFLIQYYNGEERAKGNILERFSAQQFPDLHSELNLSSLELGDSALYFCASSPDLGTDNEQFFGPGTRLTVL.